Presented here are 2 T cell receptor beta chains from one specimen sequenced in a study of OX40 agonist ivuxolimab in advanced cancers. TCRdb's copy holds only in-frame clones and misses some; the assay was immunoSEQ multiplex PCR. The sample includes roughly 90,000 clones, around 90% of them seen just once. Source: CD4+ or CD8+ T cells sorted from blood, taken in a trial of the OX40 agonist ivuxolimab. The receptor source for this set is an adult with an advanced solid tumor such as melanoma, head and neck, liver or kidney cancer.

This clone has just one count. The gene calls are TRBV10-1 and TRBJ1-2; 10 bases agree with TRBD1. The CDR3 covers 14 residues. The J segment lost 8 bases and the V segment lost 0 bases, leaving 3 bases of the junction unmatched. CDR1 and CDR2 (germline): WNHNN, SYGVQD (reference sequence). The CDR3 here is CASSESRDRGGYTF. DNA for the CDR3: TGCGCCAGCAGTGAGTCGCGGGACAGGGGCGGCTACACCTTC.

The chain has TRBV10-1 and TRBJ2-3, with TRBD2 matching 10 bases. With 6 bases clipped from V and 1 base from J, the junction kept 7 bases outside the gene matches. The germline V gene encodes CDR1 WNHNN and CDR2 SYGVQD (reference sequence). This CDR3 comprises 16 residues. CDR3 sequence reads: CASSPGTSDGTDTQYF. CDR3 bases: TGCGCCAGCAGCCCCGGGACTAGCGATGGCACAGATACGCAGTATTTT.